This T cell receptor beta chain was sequenced in a study of human T cells and chemical hapten exposure. The wider study: Among samples, TCR yields varied mainly because of small differences in pooled library volume.

Overall study results and limits: DPC sensitization did not alter TCRs above 1 in 1000 frequency.

Germline V CDR1 and CDR2: DFQATT, SNEGSKA (reference sequence). The CDR3 loop spans 14 amino acids. Unmatched junction bases numbered 4, after V lost 5 bases and J lost 4 bases. Regarding this clonotype: Its antigen remains unidentified.

Before extraction, the whole blood was not fractionated, and total RNA was taken from it. The library labeled individual cDNA molecules by adding unique molecular identifiers to them. Authors' processing steps: Sequenced samples showed a median of around 100,000 TCRs each, with counts running from around 24,000 to 710,000. MiXCR was run by TCRdb on the 5' RACE reads, yielding one entry per CDR3 protein. TCRdb's processing, not the authors' own work, is the source of the V and J calls. This sample has about 110,000 distinct CDR3 sequences, with roughly a fifth found just once. The clonotype was recovered from a human donor in good health. V is TRBV20-1 and J is TRBJ2-1, with 11 positions matching TRBD2. CDR3 coding DNA: TGCAGTGCTCCGACTAGCGGGGCGTACAATGAGCAGTTCTTC. As protein: CSAPTSGAYNEQFF.